This T cell receptor beta chain derives from a study of T cell responses to AZD1222 COVID-19 vaccine. Study observations and caveats: Vaccine-related CD4 TCRs covered spike, predominating at 160-218 and 743-854. Among AZD1222 vaccinees, only five to seven were seropositive at baseline.

The CDR3 sequence is 15 residues long. The V segment lost 5 bases and the J segment 8 bases; nucleotides outside the gene matches: 9. From germline, CDR1 is MDHEN and CDR2 SYDVKM. Concerning this clone itself: Its specificity is unknown.

Produced via immunoSEQ multiplex PCR; TCRdb's table is partial and in-frame only. The sample holds approximately 180,000 clones, roughly 87% seen once. The origin of this receptor is an adult in good health. V usage is TRBV28 and J usage is TRBJ1-5, with 10 bases aligning to TRBD1. The sequenced sample was peripheral blood, obtained on day 0 of AZD1222 vaccination. CDR3: CASSKYRDRGEPQHF. The CDR3 DNA sequence: TGTGCCAGCAGTAAATACCGGGACAGGGGAGAGCCCCAGCATTTT.